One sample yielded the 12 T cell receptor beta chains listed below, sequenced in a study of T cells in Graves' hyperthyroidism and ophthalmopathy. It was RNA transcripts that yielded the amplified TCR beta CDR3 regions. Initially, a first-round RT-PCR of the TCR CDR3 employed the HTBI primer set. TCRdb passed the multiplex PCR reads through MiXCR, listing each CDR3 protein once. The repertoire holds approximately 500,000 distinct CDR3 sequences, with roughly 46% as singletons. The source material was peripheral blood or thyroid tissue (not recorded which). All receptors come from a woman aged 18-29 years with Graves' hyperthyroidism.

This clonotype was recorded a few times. CDR3 DNA: TGTGCCAGCAGTGGGGTTTATTTGAGTGTCAACGAGCAGTACTTC. Amino acids: CASSGVYLSVNEQYF. The chain links TRBV6-1 to TRBJ2-7, with D unresolved. The CDR3 extends over 15 amino acids. Germline CDR1 is MNHNS and CDR2 is SASEGT. V was trimmed by 4 bases and J by 5 bases, leaving 18 bases between them.

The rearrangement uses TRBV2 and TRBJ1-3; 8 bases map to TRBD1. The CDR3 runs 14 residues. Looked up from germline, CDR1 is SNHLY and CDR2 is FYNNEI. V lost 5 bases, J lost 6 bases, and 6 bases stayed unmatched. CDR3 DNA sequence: TGTGCCAGCAGTTTCTCCAGGGGGCCAAACACCATATATTTT. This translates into CASSFSRGPNTIYF.

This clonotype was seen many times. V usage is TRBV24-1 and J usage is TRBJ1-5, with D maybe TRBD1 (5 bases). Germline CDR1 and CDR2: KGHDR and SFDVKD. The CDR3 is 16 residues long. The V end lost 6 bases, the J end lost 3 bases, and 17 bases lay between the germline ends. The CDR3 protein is CATSNQGARDNQPQHF. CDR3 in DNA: TGTGCCACCAGTAATCAGGGTGCGAGGGACAATCAGCCCCAGCATTTT.

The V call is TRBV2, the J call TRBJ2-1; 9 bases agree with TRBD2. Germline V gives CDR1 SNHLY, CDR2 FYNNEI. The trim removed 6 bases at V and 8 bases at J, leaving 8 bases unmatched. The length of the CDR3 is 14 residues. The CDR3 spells CASSVSGSFHEQFF. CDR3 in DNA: TGTGCCAGCAGCGTTAGCGGGAGTTTCCATGAGCAGTTCTTC.

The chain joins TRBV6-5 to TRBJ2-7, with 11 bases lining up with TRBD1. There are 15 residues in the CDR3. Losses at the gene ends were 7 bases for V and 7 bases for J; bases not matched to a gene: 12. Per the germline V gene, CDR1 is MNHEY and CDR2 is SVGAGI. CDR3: CASNTGTGGFDEQYF. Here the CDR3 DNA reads TGTGCCAGCAACACGGGGACAGGGGGGTTCGATGAGCAGTACTTC.

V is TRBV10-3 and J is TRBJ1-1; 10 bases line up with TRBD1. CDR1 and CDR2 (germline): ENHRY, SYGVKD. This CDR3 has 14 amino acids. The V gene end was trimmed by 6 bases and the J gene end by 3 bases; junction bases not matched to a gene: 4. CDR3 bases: TGTGCCATCAGCACCGGGACAGGGGACACTGAAGCTTTCTTT. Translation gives CAISTGTGDTEAFF.

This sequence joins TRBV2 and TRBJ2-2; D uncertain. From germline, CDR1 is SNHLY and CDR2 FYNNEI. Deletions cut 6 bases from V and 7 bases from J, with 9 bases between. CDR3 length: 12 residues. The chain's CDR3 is CASRTRSGELFF. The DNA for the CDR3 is TGTGCCAGCAGGACCCGGAGCGGGGAGCTGTTTTTT.

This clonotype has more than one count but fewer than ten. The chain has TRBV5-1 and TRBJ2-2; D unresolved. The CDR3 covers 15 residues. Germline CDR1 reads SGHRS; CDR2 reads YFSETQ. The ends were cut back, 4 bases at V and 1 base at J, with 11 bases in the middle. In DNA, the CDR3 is TGCGCCAGCAGCCGCCAACTTCTGAACACCGGGGAGCTGTTTTTT. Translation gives CASSRQLLNTGELFF.

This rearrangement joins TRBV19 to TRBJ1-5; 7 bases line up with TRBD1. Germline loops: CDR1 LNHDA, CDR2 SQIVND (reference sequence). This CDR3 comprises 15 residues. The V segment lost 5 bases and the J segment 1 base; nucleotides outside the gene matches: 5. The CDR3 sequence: CASSGRGQSNQPQHF. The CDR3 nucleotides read TGTGCCAGTAGTGGGAGGGGGCAGAGCAATCAGCCCCAGCATTTT.

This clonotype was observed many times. The CDR3 loop is CASRQPTSTGELFF. CDR3 in DNA: TGTGCCAGCAGACAACCTACTAGCACCGGGGAGCTGTTTTTT. The genes are TRBV6-5 and TRBJ2-2, with D possibly TRBD2 on 5 matching bases. CDR1 and CDR2 (germline): MNHEY, SVGAGI. V lost 6 bases, J lost 4 bases, and 12 bases lay in between. This CDR3 has 14 amino acids.

This CDR3 reads CASSFPPGRSNEKLFF. The DNA for the CDR3 is TGTGCCAGCAGTTTTCCTCCGGGACGGTCGAATGAAAAACTGTTTTTT. The genes are TRBV6-6 and TRBJ1-4; D is possibly TRBD1 (5 bases). Germline CDR1 is MNHNY and CDR2 is SVGAGI (reference sequence). The V end was cut by 4 bases, the J end by 5 bases, with 17 bases between. The CDR3 spans 16 residues.

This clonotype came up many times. The CDR3, as DNA: TGTGCTAGTGGTCCAAGACAGGGACAAGACGGGGAGCTGTTTTTT. It specifies CASGPRQGQDGELFF. The chain is built from TRBV12-5 and TRBJ2-2; the match to TRBD1 covers 7 bases. The junction had 10 bases not matched to a gene; V was cut back by 5 bases and J by 7 bases. The germline V gene encodes CDR1 LGHNT and CDR2 FRNRAP. The CDR3 covers 15 residues. Full variable domain (rest looked up from reference TRBV12-5 and TRBJ2-2): DARVTQTPRHKVTEMGQEVTMRCQPILGHNTVFWYRQTMMQGLELLAYFRNRAPLDDSGMPKDRFSAEMPDATLATLKIQPSEPRDSAVYFCASGPRQGQDGELFFGEGSRLTVL.